These 9 T cell receptor beta chains were sequenced from one sample in a study of lymphopenia after photon versus proton radiotherapy (dated by TCRdb to 2018 to 2020). Receptor amplification or capture employed the immunoSEQ multiplex PCR assay. What TCRdb holds here is the immuneACCESS table cut down to in-frame rearrangements. Part of the clones is not present; checked against another copy, under half of the missing clones reflect an unresolved V gene, and the others are unexplained. The sample records 15,000 to 20,000 clones, 92% of which are singletons. The ten top clones hold 1.5% to 2% of the sample. The source material was peripheral blood, sampled from a patient treated with photon-based radiotherapy. The origin of the receptors is a woman in her thirties or forties with cholangiocarcinoma.

V is TRBV5-8 and J is TRBJ2-7; D gene uncertain. This CDR3 is 14 amino acids long. The ends were cut back, 0 bases at V and 3 bases at J, with 10 bases in the middle. Germline values: CDR1 SGHTS, CDR2 YDEGEE. CDR3 in DNA: TGTGCCAGCAGCTTGGGGGGATTCTACTACGAGCAGTACTTC. Its protein product is CASSLGGFYYEQYF.

The V and J genes are TRBV7-3 and TRBJ2-5; 8 bases match TRBD2. V was pared by 3 bases and J by 3 bases, with 6 bases of the junction left unmatched. The CDR3 is 15 residues long. Germline CDR1 reads SGHTA; CDR2 reads FQGTGA. CDR3 amino acids: CASSLYGGAEETQYF. In DNA, the CDR3 is TGTGCCAGCAGCTTGTACGGGGGGGCCGAAGAGACCCAGTACTTC.

The rearrangement links TRBV7-9 to TRBJ2-3, with 9 bases that match TRBD1. CDR1 and CDR2 from the germline V gene are SEHNR and FQNEAQ (reference sequence). There are 15 residues in the CDR3. The V segment lost 5 bases and the J segment 3 bases; nucleotides outside the gene matches: 6. The DNA for the CDR3 is TGTGCCAGCAGCGTAACAGGGGGCAGGACAGATACGCAGTATTTT. Its translation: CASSVTGGRTDTQYF. The whole variable domain, filled in from reference TRBV7-9 and TRBJ2-3, reads DTGVSQNPRHKITKRGQNVTFRCDPISEHNRLYWYRQTLGQGPEFLTYFQNEAQLEKSRLLSDRFSAERPKGSFSTLEIQRTEQGDSAMYLCASSVTGGRTDTQYFGPGTRLTVL.

The rearrangement uses TRBV6-1 and TRBJ2-5; TRBD2 matches 13 bases. V trimming: 5 bases; J trimming: 5 bases; junction bases outside the gene matches: 5. Germline CDR1 reads MNHNS; CDR2 reads SASEGT. The CDR3 extends over 15 amino acids. CDR3 sequence (DNA): TGTGCCAGCAGTTCCGGGACTAGCGGGACGGAGACCCAGTACTTC. Protein product: CASSSGTSGTETQYF.

V and J are TRBV7-2 and TRBJ2-1; 11 bases are shared with TRBD2. V shed 5 bases, J shed 6 bases, and the junction held 12 bases outside the gene matches. Germline V CDR1 and CDR2: SGHTA, FQGNSA. The CDR3 length is 17 residues. The CDR3 DNA reads as TGTGCCAGCAGCCTGACCACTAGCGGGAGAGGGGGCAATGAGCAGTTCTTC. It yields the protein CASSLTTSGRGGNEQFF. Complete variable domain (other parts from reference TRBV7-2 and TRBJ2-1): GAGVSQSPSNKVTEKGKDVELRCDPISGHTALYWYRQSLGQGLEFLIYFQGNSAPDKSGLPSDRFSAERTGGSVSTLTIQRTQQEDSAVYLCASSLTTSGRGGNEQFFGPGTRLTVL.

V gene TRBV27 combines with J gene TRBJ2-2, with a weak D call TRBD1 (5 bases). The CDR3 is 15 amino acids. Germline CDR1 is MNHEY and CDR2 is SMNVEV (reference sequence). V lost 7 bases and J lost 5, with 17 bases in between. The CDR3 sequence: CASTLVSTATGELFF. In nucleotides, the CDR3 is TGTGCCAGCACCCTAGTCTCGACAGCGACCGGGGAGCTGTTTTTT.

This clone was observed a single time. The rearrangement uses TRBV18 and TRBJ2-5; D gene unclear. The germline V gene has CDR1 KGHSH and CDR2 LQKENI. The length of the CDR3 is 15 residues. Trimming removed 3 bases from V and 3 bases from J, with 14 bases in between. This CDR3 is CASSPSVRTEETQYF. In DNA, the CDR3 is TGTGCCAGCTCACCGAGTGTAAGGACGGAAGAGACCCAGTACTTC. The whole variable domain, remainder taken from reference TRBV18 and TRBJ2-5, is NAGVMQNPRHLVRRRGQEARLRCSPMKGHSHVYWYRQLPEEGLKFMVYLQKENIIDESGMPKERFSAEFPKEGPSILRIQQVVRGDSAAYFCASSPSVRTEETQYFGPGTRLLVL.

In its sample, this clone was seen a few times. This chain links TRBV12-1 with TRBJ2-7; TRBD2, the table's D call, lacks a check against the DNA. TRBV12-1 is classified as a pseudogene. CDR3 length equals 20 residues. CDR3 in amino acids: CASSFEVWWGLAGGWYEQYF. The CDR3 DNA is TGTGCCAGCAGCTTTGAAGTCTGGTGGGGACTAGCGGGAGGATGGTACGAGCAGTACTTC.

The chain employs TRBV11-1 and TRBJ1-1; D is unclear. Germline CDR1 reads SGHAT; CDR2 reads FQDESV (reference sequence). The CDR3 is 11 residues long. V shed 1 base and J shed 11 bases, with 8 bases lying between them. The DNA of the CDR3 is TGTGCCAGCAGCTTAGGAGGGAACGCTTTCTTT. The encoded protein is CASSLGGNAFF.